A single sample gave rise to the 24 T cell receptor beta chains below, sequenced in a study of cytomegalovirus exposure and HLA in healthy donors. PCR was performed using 60 Vbeta and 13 Jbeta primers. TCRdb keeps only in-frame clones here, not all; method: immunoSEQ multiplex PCR. In the table there are more than 25,000 clones, about 66% of which are singletons. The sequenced material came from PBMCs. All receptors come from a male donor in good health and CMV-seropositive.

V and J are TRBV28 and TRBJ2-7; 8 nucleotides line up with TRBD1. Germline lookup yields CDR1 MDHEN and CDR2 SYDVKM. Losses at the gene ends were 7 bases for V and 0 bases for J; bases not matched to a gene: 5. The CDR3 extends over 14 amino acids. CDR3 DNA: TGTGCCAGCACAATGGACAGGGTCTCCTACGAGCAGTACTTC. This encodes CASTMDRVSYEQYF.

The chain links TRBV6-5 to TRBJ2-1, with TRBD2 matching 9 bases. The V segment lost 2 bases and the J segment 6 bases; nucleotides outside the gene matches: 8. This CDR3 region has 16 residues. Germline CDR1 reads MNHEY; CDR2 reads SVGAGI. This CDR3 reads CASSYAAGTSLNEQFF. CDR3 coding DNA: TGTGCCAGCAGTTACGCCGCCGGGACTAGCCTCAATGAGCAGTTCTTC.

The rearrangement joins TRBV4-1 to TRBJ2-3; 9 bases are shared with TRBD2. The CDR3 is made up of 20 amino acids. Germline trimming cut 4 bases from V and 6 bases from J; bases unmatched to any gene: 23. Germline lookup yields CDR1 MGHRA and CDR2 YSYEKL. CDR3 residues: CASSPHPEWSRGGLVDTQYF. CDR3 bases: TGCGCCAGCAGCCCCCATCCGGAGTGGTCGCGGGGGGGCCTGGTTGATACGCAGTATTTT.

V gene TRBV19 combines with J gene TRBJ2-7; no firm D call. The CDR3 has 15 residues. V gave up 5 bases and J gave up 1 base, with 15 bases separating them. The germline gives CDR1 LNHDA, CDR2 SQIVND (reference sequence). CDR3 bases: TGTGCCAGTAGTGTTGGATTGGGCAGATCCTACGAGCAGTACTTC. Translated: CASSVGLGRSYEQYF.

This clone was observed a handful of times. J is TRBJ2-7 and V is TRBV6-5; TRBD1 agrees at 12 bases. This CDR3 is built from 15 residues. Looked up from germline, CDR1 is MNHEY and CDR2 is SVGAGI. V shed 5 bases and J 7 bases; nucleotides not matched to a gene: 9. The CDR3 is CASSLPGQGAKEQYF. The CDR3, as DNA: TGTGCCAGCAGTCTACCGGGACAGGGGGCTAAAGAGCAGTACTTC.

This clone was recorded only once. The chain couples TRBV29-1 to TRBJ1-5, with TRBD1 matching 7 bases. Per germline, CDR1 SQVTM and CDR2 ANQGSEA. The CDR3 runs to 14 residues. Losses at the gene ends were 7 bases for V and 0 bases for J; bases not matched to a gene: 6. For the CDR3, the DNA is TGCAGCGCCCGACAGGGCAGTAGCAATCAGCCCCAGCATTTT. The encoded protein is CSARQGSSNQPQHF.

V gene TRBV19 combines with J gene TRBJ2-1; D uncertain. The length of the CDR3 is 15 residues. Germline assignment: CDR1 LNHDA and CDR2 SQIVND (reference sequence). V shed 1 base and J shed 4 bases, with 11 bases lying between them. This chain's CDR3 is CASSIGGLGYNEQFF. The DNA of the CDR3 is TGTGCCAGTAGTATAGGCGGCCTCGGATACAATGAGCAGTTCTTC.

This chain joins TRBV5-1 and TRBJ2-7; 8 bases fit TRBD1. Germline CDR1 SGHRS, CDR2 YFSETQ. The CDR3 has 15 amino acids. With 4 bases clipped from V and 7 bases from J, the junction kept 13 bases outside the gene matches. The CDR3: CASSTTGDDPLEQYF. DNA of the CDR3: TGCGCCAGCAGCACGACAGGGGATGACCCCCTGGAGCAGTACTTC. Filled out from reference TRBV5-1 and TRBJ2-7, the complete variable domain reads KAGVTQTPRYLIKTRGQQVTLSCSPISGHRSVSWYQQTPGQGLQFLFEYFSETQRNKGNFPGRFSGRQFSNSRSEMNVSTLELGDSALYLCASSTTGDDPLEQYFGPGTRLTVT.

The chain uses TRBV5-1 and TRBJ1-5, with TRBD1 identical over 11 bases. The germline V gene encodes CDR1 SGHRS and CDR2 YFSETQ. The ends lost 0 bases at V and 7 bases at J; junction bases unmatched: 3. The CDR3 has 15 amino acids. CDR3 region: CASSLGTGGWQPQHF. The CDR3 DNA is TGCGCCAGCAGCTTGGGGACAGGGGGCTGGCAGCCCCAGCATTTT.

This chain connects TRBV21-1 to TRBJ2-7; the D call TRBD1 from the table was never checked on the DNA. TRBV21-1 is shown as a pseudogene. This CDR3 is 18 amino acids long. CDR3 protein: CASSKRGGDRARSYEQYF. Written as DNA, the CDR3 is TGTGCCAGCAGCAAAAGGGGGGGGGACAGGGCCCGCTCCTACGAGCAGTACTTC.

Ten or more counts support this clone. The CDR3 sequence is CASSLDPGLAGGQYF. CDR3 in DNA: TGCGCCAGCAGCTTGGACCCGGGACTAGCGGGGGGGCAGTATTTT. The rearrangement links TRBV5-1 to TRBJ2-3; 15 nucleotides match TRBD2. Looked up from germline, CDR1 is SGHRS and CDR2 is YFSETQ. CDR3 length: 15 residues. The junction had 4 bases not matched to a gene; V was cut back by 0 bases and J by 11 bases.

This clone was counted a single time. The chain links TRBV2 to TRBJ2-1; the match to TRBD2 covers 11 bases. Germline V gives CDR1 SNHLY, CDR2 FYNNEI. CDR3 length equals 15 residues. V was clipped by 10 bases and J by 4 bases; unmatched bases: 9. DNA for the CDR3: TGTGCCACTCAGCCGGGACTAGCGGAATACAATGAGCAGTTCTTC. Translated: CATQPGLAEYNEQFF.

J is TRBJ1-5 and V is TRBV10-1, with D unclear. Germline V gene data show CDR1 as WNHNN and CDR2 as SYGVQD (reference sequence). Deletions cut 2 bases from V and 7 bases from J, with 9 bases between. The CDR3 covers 13 residues. CDR3 sequence reads: CASSEAEGQPQHF. CDR3 bases: TGCGCCAGCAGTGAGGCGGAGGGCCAGCCCCAGCATTTT.

A few counts support this clone. The DNA for the CDR3 is TGTGCGCGCAGCAGTAGCGGGGACGCCCGCTCCTACAATGAGCAGTTCTTC. Translated, it gives CARSSSGDARSYNEQFF. The rearrangement links TRBV7-9 to TRBJ2-1; TRBD2 agrees at 8 bases. This CDR3 spans 17 amino acids. Germline V gene sequence: CDR1 SEHNR, CDR2 FQNEAQ (reference sequence).

The chain combines TRBV6-1 with TRBJ1-1, with D hard to call. The CDR3 sequence is 13 residues long. V lost 6 bases and J 1 base, leaving 9 bases between the germline ends. In germline, CDR1 is MNHNS, CDR2 SASEGT. The CDR3 loop is CASRSSENTEAFF. Written as DNA, the CDR3 is TGTGCCAGCAGATCCTCAGAGAACACTGAAGCTTTCTTT.

This clone was found once. V gene TRBV6-5 combines with J gene TRBJ1-1; no firm D call. V gave up 5 bases and J gave up 6 bases, with 16 bases separating them. This CDR3 region has 14 residues. CDR1 and CDR2 from the germline V gene are MNHEY and SVGAGI. The CDR3 coding sequence is TGTGCCAGCAGTCCACGGGGAAGGAAGGCTGAAGCTTTCTTT. Its translation is CASSPRGRKAEAFF.

This chain uses TRBV11-2 with TRBJ1-2; no firm D call. The germline V and J ends were trimmed by 4 bases and 7 bases, with 10 bases remaining between them. From germline, CDR1 is SGHAT and CDR2 FQNNGV. CDR3 size: 12 residues. The CDR3 bases are TGTGCCAGCAGCTCTAGGCGGGGTGGCTACACCTTC. Its protein product is CASSSRRGGYTF.

The chain recombines TRBV28 with TRBJ1-5, with D perhaps TRBD1 (5 bases). This CDR3 has 13 residues. Germline CDR1 and CDR2: MDHEN and SYDVKM. V was clipped by 6 bases and J by 9 bases, with 15 bases between them. The CDR3 DNA sequence: TGTGCCAGCAGCCGGACCGCCGGGGGGCCCCAGCATTTT. This encodes CASSRTAGGPQHF.

The V call is TRBV7-6, the J call TRBJ1-5; TRBD1 matches at 7 bases. The CDR3 has 17 residues. Per germline, CDR1 SGHVS and CDR2 FNYEAQ. Unmatched junction bases numbered 14, after V lost 5 bases and J lost 4 bases. CDR3 nucleotide sequence: TGTGCCAGCAGCCTAGAGACAGGGCTGATTGGGAATCAGCCCCAGCATTTT. Protein product: CASSLETGLIGNQPQHF.

This clone occurred once. The germline gene is not matched at one end of the junction; a read error may be the cause. The V gene is TRBV28, the J gene TRBJ1-5; 10 positions agree with TRBD1. Germline loops: CDR1 MDHEN, CDR2 SYDVKM. The CDR3 contains 14 residues. The CDR3 DNA reads as TGTGCCAGCGGGGAGGGACAGGGGAATCGGCCCCAGCATTTT. Translating gives CASGEGQGNRPQHF.

This clone showed up just a few times. This sequence joins TRBV14 and TRBJ2-5, with D tentatively TRBD2 (6 bases). Trimming left V 0 bases short and J 0 bases short, with 11 bases between. Germline CDR1 SGHDN, CDR2 FVKESK. The CDR3 covers 16 residues. The CDR3: CASSQDRRGYQETQYF. CDR3 DNA: TGTGCCAGCAGCCAAGATAGGCGGGGTTACCAAGAGACCCAGTACTTC.

V usage is TRBV5-1 and J usage is TRBJ2-1; 8 positions agree with TRBD1. Trimming removed 0 bases from V and 0 bases from J; junction bases left unmatched: 5. Germline CDR1 is SGHRS and CDR2 is YFSETQ. The length of the CDR3 is 17 residues. The CDR3 DNA is TGCGCCAGCAGCTTGGGACAGGGGCCGACCTCCTACAATGAGCAGTTCTTC. Its translation: CASSLGQGPTSYNEQFF.

This clone was observed a few times. The chain uses TRBV4-2 and TRBJ2-2; a possible D gene is TRBD2 (5 bases). The CDR3 runs 16 residues. V gave up 0 bases and J gave up 6 bases, with 14 bases separating them. Germline V gives CDR1 LGHNA, CDR2 YNFKEQ. For the CDR3, the DNA is TGTGCCAGCAGCCAAGATCAGGACTTAGCCCCCGGGGAGCTGTTTTTT. It specifies CASSQDQDLAPGELFF.

The chain couples TRBV5-1 to TRBJ1-4; D is perhaps TRBD1 (6 bases). CDR3 length: 15 residues. Per the germline V gene, CDR1 is SGHRS and CDR2 is YFSETQ. With 5 bases removed from V and 2 bases from J, the gap between germline ends came to 13 bases. The chain's CDR3 is CASRGTGTTNEKLFF. The CDR3 DNA follows: TGCGCCAGCAGGGGTACAGGGACGACTAATGAAAAACTGTTTTTT. Full variable domain (missing parts from reference TRBV5-1 and TRBJ1-4): KAGVTQTPRYLIKTRGQQVTLSCSPISGHRSVSWYQQTPGQGLQFLFEYFSETQRNKGNFPGRFSGRQFSNSRSEMNVSTLELGDSALYLCASRGTGTTNEKLFFGSGTQLSVL.